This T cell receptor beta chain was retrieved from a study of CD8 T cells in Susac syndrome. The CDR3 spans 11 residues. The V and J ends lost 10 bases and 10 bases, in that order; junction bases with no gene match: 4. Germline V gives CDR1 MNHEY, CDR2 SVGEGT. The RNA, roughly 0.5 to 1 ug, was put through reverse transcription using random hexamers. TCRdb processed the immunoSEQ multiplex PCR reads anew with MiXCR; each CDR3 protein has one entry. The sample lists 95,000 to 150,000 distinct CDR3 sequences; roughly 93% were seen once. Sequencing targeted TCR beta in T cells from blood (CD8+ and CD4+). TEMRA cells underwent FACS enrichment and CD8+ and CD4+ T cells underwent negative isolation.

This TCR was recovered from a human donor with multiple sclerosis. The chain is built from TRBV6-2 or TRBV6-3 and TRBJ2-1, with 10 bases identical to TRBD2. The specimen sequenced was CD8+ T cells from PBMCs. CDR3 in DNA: TGTGCCACACTAGCGGGAACCGAGCAGTTCTTC. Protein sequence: CATLAGTEQFF.